This record concerns one T cell receptor beta chain sequence. This entry comes from a study of blood T cell repertoires in COVID-19. Study-level information: T cells, B-cell-depleted T cells, or PBMCs supplied cDNA or gDNA.

Methods used by the authors: Using reference gene primer amplification, nucleated cell counts were estimated. Profiling relied on immunoSEQ multiplex PCR, and the TCRdb table lists in-frame clones only, not all of them. The V and J calls and the clone size are those of that table, but D and trimming were determined from the DNA. The table lists 170,000 or so clones, approximately 86% of them singletons. The CDR3 is 13 residues long. Between the trimmed V and J ends, which lost 2 bases and 11 bases, there was a span of 15 bases. The chain is built from TRBV12-3 or TRBV12-4 and TRBJ1-1; D is ambiguous. The sequence derives from a man aged 50-59 years with active or convalescent COVID-19. Material for sequencing was peripheral blood. CDR3 residues: CASSLNLGFQAFF. The CDR3 DNA reads TGTGCCAGCAGTTTAAATTTGGGCTTTCAGGCTTTCTTT.